One sample yielded the 22 T cell receptor beta chains listed below, sequenced in a study of blood T cell repertoires in COVID-19. The method was immunoSEQ multiplex PCR; TCRdb's version includes in-frame clones alone and lacks a portion of them. Of some 110,000 clones listed, around 76% are singletons. The specimen sequenced was peripheral blood. These receptors were collected from a woman in her seventies with acute or convalescent COVID-19.

This clone came up once. The rearrangement joins TRBV19 to TRBJ1-1, with D maybe TRBD1 (6 bases). V lost 7 bases, J lost 2 bases, and 20 bases lay in between. Germline loops: CDR1 LNHDA, CDR2 SQIVND (reference sequence). The CDR3 length is 16 residues. The chain's CDR3 is CASTPRQALINTEAFF. CDR3 coding DNA: TGTGCCAGTACTCCTAGACAGGCCTTGATTAACACTGAAGCTTTCTTT.

The CDR3 region has the DNA TGTGCCACCGCTCCCGACAGAAACTATGGCTACACCTTC. It yields the protein CATAPDRNYGYTF. The chain uses TRBV2 and TRBJ1-2; D might be TRBD1 (5 bases). The germline V and J ends were trimmed by 10 bases and 2 bases, with 14 bases remaining between them. The CDR3 consists of 13 residues. CDR1 is SNHLY and CDR2 is FYNNEI in the germline V gene. The entire variable domain, with the rest obtained from reference TRBV2 and TRBJ1-2, is as follows: EPEVTQTPSHQVTQMGQEVILRCVPISNHLYFYWYRQILGQKVEFLVSFYNNEISEKSEIFDDQFSVERPDGSNFTLKIRSTKLEDSAMYFCATAPDRNYGYTFGSGTRLTVV.

The chain recombines TRBV12-5 with TRBJ2-1, with 7 positions matching TRBD1. Germline V CDR1 and CDR2: LGHNT, FRNRAP. The J segment lost 9 bases and the V segment lost 1 base, leaving 9 bases of the junction unmatched. The CDR3 consists of 15 residues. This CDR3 is CASGLEGKGGGEQFF. DNA for the CDR3: TGTGCTAGTGGTTTGGAGGGGAAAGGGGGCGGTGAGCAGTTCTTC.

The genes are TRBV20-1 and TRBJ1-2; TRBD1 aligns across 8 bases. The CDR3 consists of 13 residues. CDR1 and CDR2 from the germline V gene are DFQATT and SNEGSKA (reference sequence). Trimming cost V 3 bases and J 7 bases; bases outside gene matches: 7. The CDR3 loop is CSASQDRDAGYTF. The CDR3 coding sequence is TGCAGTGCTAGTCAGGACAGGGATGCTGGCTACACCTTC.

This clone was seen a handful of times. This chain connects TRBV27 to TRBJ2-7, with a weak D call TRBD2 (6 bases). CDR3 length equals 15 residues. Trimming pared 0 bases from V and 5 bases from J, leaving 14 bases between. The germline gives CDR1 MNHEY, CDR2 SMNVEV (reference sequence). The CDR3 loop reads CASSLSLLGSDEQYF. In DNA, the CDR3 is TGTGCCAGCAGTTTATCTCTGCTCGGGAGCGACGAGCAGTACTTC.

The V and J genes are TRBV29-1 and TRBJ1-2; no firm D call. The length of the CDR3 is 17 residues. The germline V gene encodes CDR1 SQVTM and CDR2 ANQGSEA. With 4 bases removed from V and 1 base from J, the gap between germline ends came to 22 bases. The CDR3 spells CSVALSPTVDSNYGYTF. CDR3 nucleotide sequence: TGCAGCGTTGCCCTCTCCCCCACAGTAGATAGTAACTATGGCTACACCTTC.

This clone was seen a handful of times. The CDR3 DNA is TGCAGCGTCAGACAGGGGGGGAGGAACATTCAGTACTTC. This sequence encodes CSVRQGGRNIQYF. The rearrangement joins TRBV29-1 to TRBJ2-4; 9 bases fit TRBD1. The length of the CDR3 is 13 residues. In germline, CDR1 is SQVTM, CDR2 ANQGSEA. J lost 7 bases, V lost 6 bases, and 7 bases had no gene match.

V is TRBV7-8 and J is TRBJ1-3; no clear D gene. The germline V gene encodes CDR1 SGHVS and CDR2 FQNEAQ. V lost 2 bases and J 1 base, leaving 3 bases between the germline ends. The CDR3 runs to 13 residues. The CDR3 region has the DNA TGTGCCAGCAGCTTACAATCTGGAAACACCATATATTTT. This sequence encodes CASSLQSGNTIYF.

The chain combines TRBV2 with TRBJ2-7; 9 nucleotides line up with TRBD1. V lost 7 bases, J lost 6 bases, and 7 bases stayed unmatched. This CDR3 comprises 13 residues. Per the germline V gene, CDR1 is SNHLY and CDR2 is FYNNEI. CDR3 sequence (DNA): TGTGCCAGCACCCGGGACAGGGTTGCCGAGCAGTACTTC. Translated: CASTRDRVAEQYF.

The chain has TRBV24-1 and TRBJ2-5; a weak D match, TRBD2 (6 bases). V gave up 12 bases and J gave up 2 bases, with 18 bases separating them. CDR1 is KGHDR, CDR2 SFDVKD, per germline. The CDR3 sequence is 14 residues long. CDR3 bases: TGTGCCGTAGAGTCCTCGGCGGGGCAAGAGACCCAGTACTTC. Residues: CAVESSAGQETQYF.

This chain joins TRBV29-1 and TRBJ1-5; D not resolved. V lost 3 bases and J 6 bases, leaving 12 bases between the germline ends. Per germline, CDR1 SQVTM and CDR2 ANQGSEA. The CDR3 has 13 amino acids. DNA of the CDR3: TGCAGCGTTGAGTGGGCAGCAGGTCAGCCCCAGCATTTT. The encoded protein is CSVEWAAGQPQHF.

This clone was seen once. At one boundary the junction diverges from the germline segment, which might be a read error. The sample holds other DNA sequences that translate to the same CDR3. The chain recombines TRBV5-5 with TRBJ1-2; 7 bases are a match to TRBD1. In germline, CDR1 is SGHKS, CDR2 YYEKEE (reference sequence). The CDR3 sequence is 13 residues long. The CDR3 loop reads CASSWGQFYGYTF. The CDR3 region has the DNA TGTGCTAGCAGCTGGGGACAGTTCTATGGCTACACCTTC.

The genes are TRBV13 and TRBJ2-3, with 12 bases fitting TRBD2. This CDR3 region has 16 residues. Germline values: CDR1 PRHDT, CDR2 FYEKMQ (reference sequence). J lost 6 bases, V lost 5 bases, and 9 bases had no gene match. This chain's CDR3 is CASSTLLAGGFDTQYF. Here the CDR3 DNA reads TGTGCCAGCAGCACTCTACTAGCGGGGGGTTTCGATACGCAGTATTTT.

The rearrangement uses TRBV27 and TRBJ2-1; maybe TRBD2 (6 bases). CDR3 size: 14 residues. Germline V CDR1 and CDR2: MNHEY, SMNVEV (reference sequence). Trimming cost V 2 bases and J 7 bases, with 12 bases left between them. CDR3 in DNA: TGTGCCAGCAGTTTAATTGATCGGGGGAATGAGCAGTTCTTC. Translated: CASSLIDRGNEQFF.

The rearrangement joins TRBV19 to TRBJ2-1; 14 nucleotides align to TRBD2. Germline values: CDR1 LNHDA, CDR2 SQIVND (reference sequence). J was trimmed by 8 bases and V by 9 bases; bases with no gene match: 12. The CDR3 covers 16 residues. The CDR3 loop is CASSMTSGGAWDEQFF. In DNA, the CDR3 is TGTGCCAGCTCGATGACTAGCGGGGGGGCATGGGATGAGCAGTTCTTC.

This chain links TRBV5-4 with TRBJ2-1, with D perhaps matching TRBD2 (6 bases). Germline V gives CDR1 SGHNT, CDR2 YYREEE (reference sequence). V gave up 5 bases and J gave up 1 base, with 10 bases separating them. CDR3 length equals 14 residues. The CDR3 DNA follows: TGTGCCAGCAGACTAGCTTCATCCTACAATGAGCAGTTCTTC. Residues: CASRLASSYNEQFF.

The V gene is TRBV5-3, the J gene TRBJ1-6; the D gene is possibly TRBD1 (5 bases). TRBV5-3 is placed among ORFs of uncertain function. Trimming took off 2 bases at V and 4 bases at J, with 13 bases between the two ends. The CDR3 spans 16 residues. CDR3 in amino acids: CARSLKRGLYNSPLHF. CDR3 nucleotide sequence: TGTGCCAGAAGCTTAAAACGGGGACTATATAATTCACCCCTCCACTTT.

This clone was found a few times. V gene TRBV5-4 combines with J gene TRBJ2-7; 7 bases agree with TRBD1. The CDR3 consists of 16 residues. CDR1 is SGHNT, CDR2 YYREEE, per germline (reference sequence). After removal of 1 base from V and 0 bases from J, the junction contained 7 bases not matched to a gene. The CDR3 here is CASSLPGTASSYEQYF. CDR3 sequence (DNA): TGTGCCAGCAGCTTGCCCGGGACAGCGAGCTCCTACGAGCAGTACTTC.

The V call is TRBV30, the J call TRBJ2-1, with no clear D. V was shortened by 4 bases and J by 0 bases, with 7 bases between the two germline ends. The length of the CDR3 is 13 residues. Germline-derived CDR1 and CDR2 are GTSNPN and SVGIG (reference sequence). As DNA, the CDR3 is TGTGCCTGGACAGGATTCTCCTACAATGAGCAGTTCTTC. This translates into CAWTGFSYNEQFF.

The rearrangement uses TRBV19 and TRBJ1-1; no firm D call. Between the trimmed V and J ends, which lost 1 base and 0 bases, there was a span of 9 bases. Per germline, CDR1 LNHDA and CDR2 SQIVND (reference sequence). The CDR3 has 15 residues. CDR3 sequence: CASSIAEGLNTEAFF. As DNA, the CDR3 is TGTGCCAGTAGTATAGCGGAGGGTCTGAACACTGAAGCTTTCTTT.

This sequence joins TRBV5-1 and TRBJ1-1; no definite D call. The CDR3 has 13 amino acids. In germline, CDR1 is SGHRS, CDR2 YFSETQ. Trimming removed 1 base at V and 3 bases at J, with 7 bases between. CDR3 bases: TGCGCCAGCAGCTTGCTATTGGACACTGAAGCTTTCTTT. Protein sequence: CASSLLLDTEAFF.

This chain connects TRBV11-3 to TRBJ2-2; 8 bases match TRBD2. The CDR3 spans 16 residues. With V trimmed by 1 base and J by 3 bases, 4 bases remained unmatched. Germline V CDR1 and CDR2: SGHNT, YENEEA. In DNA form, the CDR3 reads TGTGCCAGCAGCTTAGCGGGGGGGCCGGACACCGGGGAGCTGTTTTTT. It translates to CASSLAGGPDTGELFF.